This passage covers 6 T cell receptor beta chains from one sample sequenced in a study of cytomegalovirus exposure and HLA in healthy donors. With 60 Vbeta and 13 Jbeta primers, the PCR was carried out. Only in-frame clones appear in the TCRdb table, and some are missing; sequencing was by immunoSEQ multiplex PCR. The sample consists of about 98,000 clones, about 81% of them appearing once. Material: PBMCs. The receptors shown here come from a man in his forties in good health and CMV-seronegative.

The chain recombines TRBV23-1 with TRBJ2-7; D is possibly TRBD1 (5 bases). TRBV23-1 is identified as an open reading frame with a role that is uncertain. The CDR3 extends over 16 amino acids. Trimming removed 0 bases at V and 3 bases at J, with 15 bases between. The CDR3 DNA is TGCGCCAGCAGTCAATCTAGTCGAAGGGGCGGCTACGAGCAGTACTTC. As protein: CASSQSSRRGGYEQYF.

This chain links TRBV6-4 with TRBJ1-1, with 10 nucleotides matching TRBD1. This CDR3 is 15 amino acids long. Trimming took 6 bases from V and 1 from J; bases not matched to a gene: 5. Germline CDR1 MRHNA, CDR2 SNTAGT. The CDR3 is CASRRQGAQNTEAFF. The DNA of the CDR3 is TGTGCCAGCAGACGACAGGGGGCTCAGAACACTGAAGCTTTCTTT.

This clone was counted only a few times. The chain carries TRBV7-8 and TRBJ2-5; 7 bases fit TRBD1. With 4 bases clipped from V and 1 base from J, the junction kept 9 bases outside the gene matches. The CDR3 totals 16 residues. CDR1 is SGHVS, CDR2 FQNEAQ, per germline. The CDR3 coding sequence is TGTGCCAGCAGCTCTAACCCGGGACAGTTCCAAGAGACCCAGTACTTC. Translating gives CASSSNPGQFQETQYF. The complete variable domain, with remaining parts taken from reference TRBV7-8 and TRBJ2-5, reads GAGVSQSPRYKVAKRGQDVALRCDPISGHVSLFWYQQALGQGPEFLTYFQNEAQLDKSGLPSDRFFAERPEGSVSTLKIQRTQQEDSAVYLCASSSNPGQFQETQYFGPGTRLLVL.

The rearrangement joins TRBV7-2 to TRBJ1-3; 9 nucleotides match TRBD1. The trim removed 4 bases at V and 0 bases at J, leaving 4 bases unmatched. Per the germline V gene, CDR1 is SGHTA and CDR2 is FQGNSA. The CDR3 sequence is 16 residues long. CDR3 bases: TGTGCCAGCAGCTCCGGACAGGGGTACTCTGGAAACACCATATATTTT. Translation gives CASSSGQGYSGNTIYF.

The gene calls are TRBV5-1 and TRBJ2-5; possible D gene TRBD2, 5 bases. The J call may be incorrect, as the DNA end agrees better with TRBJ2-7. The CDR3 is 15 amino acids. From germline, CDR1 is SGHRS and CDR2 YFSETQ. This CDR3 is CASSLGAVPSYEQYF. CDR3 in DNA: TGCGCCAGCAGCTTGGGAGCGGTGCCCTCCTACGAGCAGTACTTC.

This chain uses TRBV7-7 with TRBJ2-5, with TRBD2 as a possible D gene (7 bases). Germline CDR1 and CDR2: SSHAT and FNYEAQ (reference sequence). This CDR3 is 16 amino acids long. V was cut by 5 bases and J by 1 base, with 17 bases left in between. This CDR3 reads CASSTGGATSQETQYF. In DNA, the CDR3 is TGTGCCAGCAGCACGGGGGGCGCTACATCCCAAGAGACCCAGTACTTC. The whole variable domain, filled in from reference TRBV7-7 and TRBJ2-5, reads GAGVSQSPRYKVTKRGQDVTLRCDPISSHATLYWYQQALGQGPEFLTYFNYEAQPDKSGLPSDRFSAERPEGSISTLTIQRTEQRDSAMYRCASSTGGATSQETQYFGPGTRLLVL.